There are a few counts of the clone carrying this T cell receptor beta chain. The junction shows a germline mismatch at one end, possibly a read error. This specimen comes from a study of blood T cell repertoires in COVID-19. The data were produced by immunoSEQ multiplex PCR, yet TCRdb's version contains in-frame clones alone and is incomplete. The sample contains roughly 250,000 clones, approximately 90% of which appear only once. The V gene's germline CDR1 is LNHDA and CDR2 SQIVND (reference sequence). CDR3 length: 17 residues. The V and J genes are TRBV19 and TRBJ1-3, with D perhaps matching TRBD1 (6 bases). Sample: PBMCs or T cells enriched from blood (not recorded which). The TCR was taken from a woman aged 25-40 years with acute COVID-19. CDR3 sequence reads: CASKRWGQGAPGNTIYF. The CDR3 DNA follows: TGTGCAAGTAAGAGGTGGGGGCAGGGTGCCCCTGGAAACACCATATATTTT.